This T cell receptor (beta chain) was profiled in a study of T cell repertoires in cytomegalovirus infection. Looking at the study overall: Peptides in the study included HLA-C-restricted and HLA-B-restricted CMV epitopes. Public TCR beta signatures were indicative of both CMV infection and a matching HLA type.

The CDR3 is made up of 15 amino acids. Trimming left V 5 bases short and J 1 base short, with 15 bases between. CDR1 is LNHDA and CDR2 is SQIVND in the germline V gene (reference sequence). TCRdb re-called the reads through MiXCR, storing one row per CDR3 protein. Altogether roughly 500,000 distinct CDR3 sequences are present, about 33% being singletons, with the ten largest covering roughly 15%. Points from the study as a whole: Identification of carriers of CMV plus the relevant HLA was achieved through cumulative public TCR beta family frequency. CMV-specific TCR beta clonotypes restricted by HLA-C were the ones dominating the ex vivo response.

Regarding this clonotype: The target antigen is unknown.

The genes are TRBV19 and TRBJ2-7, with D tentatively TRBD2 (7 bases). This sequence was found in a human donor in good health (CMV status not recorded). Some clones in this sample may be carry-over from other donors' samples. Sequenced material: cultured PBMCs, taken from culture after CMV antigen stimulation. DNA of the CDR3: TGTGCCAGTAGTGTTTGGGGGGGCAATTCCTACGAGCAGTACTTC. The encoded protein is CASSVWGGNSYEQYF.